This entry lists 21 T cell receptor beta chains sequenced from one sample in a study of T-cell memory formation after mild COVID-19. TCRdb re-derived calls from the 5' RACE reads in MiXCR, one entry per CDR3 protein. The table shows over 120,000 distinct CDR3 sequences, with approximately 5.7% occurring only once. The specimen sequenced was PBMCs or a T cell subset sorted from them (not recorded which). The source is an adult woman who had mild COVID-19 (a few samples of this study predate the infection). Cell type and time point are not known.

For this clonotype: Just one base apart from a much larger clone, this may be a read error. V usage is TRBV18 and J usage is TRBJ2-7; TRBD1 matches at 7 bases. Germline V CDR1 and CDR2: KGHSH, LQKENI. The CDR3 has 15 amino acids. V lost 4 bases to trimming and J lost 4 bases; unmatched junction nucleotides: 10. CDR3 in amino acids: CASSLCDRVIYEQYF. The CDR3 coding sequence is TGTGCCAGCTCACTCTGCGACAGGGTGATTTACGAGCAGTACTTC.

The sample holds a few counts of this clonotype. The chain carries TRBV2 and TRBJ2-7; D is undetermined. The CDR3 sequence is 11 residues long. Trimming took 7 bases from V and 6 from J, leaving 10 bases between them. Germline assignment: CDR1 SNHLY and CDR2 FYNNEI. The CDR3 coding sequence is TGTGCCAGCAAAGGTGACCTCGAGCAGTACTTC. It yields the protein CASKGDLEQYF.

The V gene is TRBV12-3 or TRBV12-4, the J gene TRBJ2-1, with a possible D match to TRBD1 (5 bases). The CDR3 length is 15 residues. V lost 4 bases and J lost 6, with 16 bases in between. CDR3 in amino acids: CASSYRGTRRNEQFF. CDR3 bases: TGTGCCAGCAGTTATAGGGGAACGAGGCGCAATGAGCAGTTCTTC.

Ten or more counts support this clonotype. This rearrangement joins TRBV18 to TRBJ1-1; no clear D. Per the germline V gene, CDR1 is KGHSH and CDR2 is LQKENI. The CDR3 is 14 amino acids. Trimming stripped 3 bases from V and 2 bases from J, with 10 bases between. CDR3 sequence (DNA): TGTGCCAGCTCACCCAAGACTAAAAACACTGAAGCTTTCTTT. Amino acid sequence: CASSPKTKNTEAFF.

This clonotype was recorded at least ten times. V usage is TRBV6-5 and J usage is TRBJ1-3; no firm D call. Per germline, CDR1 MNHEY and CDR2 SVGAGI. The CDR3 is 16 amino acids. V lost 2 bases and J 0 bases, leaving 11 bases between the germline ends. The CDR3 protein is CASSYVPRFSGNTIYF. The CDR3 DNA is TGTGCCAGCAGTTACGTCCCGCGGTTCTCTGGAAACACCATATATTTT.

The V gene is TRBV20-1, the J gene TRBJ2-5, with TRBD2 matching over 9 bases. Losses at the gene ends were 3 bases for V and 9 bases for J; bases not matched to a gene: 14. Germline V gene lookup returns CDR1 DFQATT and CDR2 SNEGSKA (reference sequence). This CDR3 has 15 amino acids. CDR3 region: CSARLVAGARGAQYF. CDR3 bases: TGCAGTGCTAGGCTCGTAGCGGGAGCCCGGGGGGCCCAGTACTTC.

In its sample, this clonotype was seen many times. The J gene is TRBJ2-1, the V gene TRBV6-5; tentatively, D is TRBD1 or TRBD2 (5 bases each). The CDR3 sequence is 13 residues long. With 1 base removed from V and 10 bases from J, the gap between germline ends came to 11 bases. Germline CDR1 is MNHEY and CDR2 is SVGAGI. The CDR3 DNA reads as TGTGCCAGCAGTTACTGGGGACGAGGGGAGCAGTTCTTC. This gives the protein CASSYWGRGEQFF.

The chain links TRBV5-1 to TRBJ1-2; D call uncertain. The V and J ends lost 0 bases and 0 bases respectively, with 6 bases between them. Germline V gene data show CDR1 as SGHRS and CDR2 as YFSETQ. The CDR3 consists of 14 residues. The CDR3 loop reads CASSLGGTNYGYTF. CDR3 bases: TGCGCCAGCAGCTTGGGTGGGACTAACTATGGCTACACCTTC.

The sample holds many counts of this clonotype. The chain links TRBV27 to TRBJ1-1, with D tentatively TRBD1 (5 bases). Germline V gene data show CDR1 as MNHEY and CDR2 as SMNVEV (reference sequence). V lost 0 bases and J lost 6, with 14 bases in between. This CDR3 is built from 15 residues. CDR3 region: CASSLSSGGSAEAFF. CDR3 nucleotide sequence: TGTGCCAGCAGTTTATCTTCCGGGGGAAGCGCTGAAGCTTTCTTT.

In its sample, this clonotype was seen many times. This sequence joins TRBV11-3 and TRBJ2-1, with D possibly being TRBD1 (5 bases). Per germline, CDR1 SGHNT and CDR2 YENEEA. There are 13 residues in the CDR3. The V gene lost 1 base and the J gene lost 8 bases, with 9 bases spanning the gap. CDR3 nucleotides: TGTGCCAGCAGCTTAGGCCTCAGGGATGAGCAGTTCTTC. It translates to CASSLGLRDEQFF.

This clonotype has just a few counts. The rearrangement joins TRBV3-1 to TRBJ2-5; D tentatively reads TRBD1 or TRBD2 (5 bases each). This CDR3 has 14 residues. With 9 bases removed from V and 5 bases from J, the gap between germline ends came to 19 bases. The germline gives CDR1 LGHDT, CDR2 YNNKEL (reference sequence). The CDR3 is CASGRDAFTETQYF. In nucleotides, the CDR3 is TGTGCCAGTGGAAGGGACGCATTTACGGAGACCCAGTACTTC.

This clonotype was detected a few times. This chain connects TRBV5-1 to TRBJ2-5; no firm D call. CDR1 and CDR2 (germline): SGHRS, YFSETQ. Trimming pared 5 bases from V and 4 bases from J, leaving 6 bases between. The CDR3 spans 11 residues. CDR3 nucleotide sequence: TGCGCCAGCAGAATAGGAGAGACCCAGTACTTC. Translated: CASRIGETQYF.

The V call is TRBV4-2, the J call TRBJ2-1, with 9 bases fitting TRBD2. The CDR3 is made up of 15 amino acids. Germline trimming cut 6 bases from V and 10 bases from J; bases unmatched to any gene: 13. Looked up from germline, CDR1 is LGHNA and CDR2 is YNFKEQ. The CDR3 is CASSTGSSGVREQFF. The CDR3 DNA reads TGTGCCAGCAGTACAGGGTCTAGCGGGGTTCGAGAGCAGTTCTTC.

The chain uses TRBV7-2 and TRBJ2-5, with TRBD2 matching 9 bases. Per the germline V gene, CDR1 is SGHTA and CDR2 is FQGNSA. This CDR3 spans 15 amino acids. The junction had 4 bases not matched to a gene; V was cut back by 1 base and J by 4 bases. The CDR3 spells CASSLGGAGGETQYF. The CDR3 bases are TGTGCCAGCAGCTTAGGTGGAGCGGGAGGAGAGACCCAGTACTTC.

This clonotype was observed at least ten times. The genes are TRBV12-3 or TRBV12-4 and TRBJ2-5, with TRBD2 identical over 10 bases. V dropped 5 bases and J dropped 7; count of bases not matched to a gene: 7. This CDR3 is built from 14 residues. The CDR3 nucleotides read TGTGCCAGCAGTCAGCGGGGGGGCGGGGGGACCCAGTACTTC. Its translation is CASSQRGGGGTQYF.

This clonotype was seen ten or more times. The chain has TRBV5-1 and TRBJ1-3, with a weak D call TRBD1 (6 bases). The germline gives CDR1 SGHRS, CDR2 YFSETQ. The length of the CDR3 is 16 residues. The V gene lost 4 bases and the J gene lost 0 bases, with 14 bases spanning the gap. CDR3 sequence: CASSRGGRTSGNTIYF. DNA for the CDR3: TGCGCCAGCAGCCGAGGGGGACGGACCTCTGGAAACACCATATATTTT.

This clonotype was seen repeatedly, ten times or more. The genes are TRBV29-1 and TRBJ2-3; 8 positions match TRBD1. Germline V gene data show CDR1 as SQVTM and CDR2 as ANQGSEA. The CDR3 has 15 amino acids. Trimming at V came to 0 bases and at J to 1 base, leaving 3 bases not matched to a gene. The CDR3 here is CSVEDLGQGTDTQYF. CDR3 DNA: TGCAGCGTTGAAGATCTGGGACAGGGCACAGATACGCAGTATTTT.

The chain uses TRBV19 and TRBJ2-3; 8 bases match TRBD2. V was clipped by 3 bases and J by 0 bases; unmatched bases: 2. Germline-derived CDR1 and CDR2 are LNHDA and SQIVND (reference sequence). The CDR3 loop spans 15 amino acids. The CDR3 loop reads CASSIGGGSTDTQYF. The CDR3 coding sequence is TGTGCCAGTAGTATTGGCGGGGGGAGCACAGATACGCAGTATTTT.

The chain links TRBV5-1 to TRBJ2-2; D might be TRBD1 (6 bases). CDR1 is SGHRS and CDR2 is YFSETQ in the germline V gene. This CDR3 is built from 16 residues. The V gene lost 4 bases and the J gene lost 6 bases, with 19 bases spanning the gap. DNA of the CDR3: TGCGCCAGCAGCCTGGGGGCAGGGGATACCTCCGGGGAGCTGTTTTTT. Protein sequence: CASSLGAGDTSGELFF.

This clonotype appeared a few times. The CDR3 sequence: CASSQEATGNYSPLHF. The CDR3 DNA sequence: TGCGCCAGCAGCCAAGAAGCCACAGGGAACTATTCACCCCTCCACTTT. This chain uses TRBV4-3 with TRBJ1-6; possible D gene TRBD1, 6 bases. CDR1 is LGHNA, CDR2 YSLEER, per germline. This CDR3 is 16 amino acids long. V was trimmed by 0 bases and J by 8 bases, leaving 14 bases between them.

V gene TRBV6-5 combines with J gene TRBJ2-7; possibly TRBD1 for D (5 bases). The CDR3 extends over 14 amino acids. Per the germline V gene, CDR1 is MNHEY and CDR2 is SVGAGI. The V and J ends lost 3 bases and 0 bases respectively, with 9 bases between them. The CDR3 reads CASSYLRDSYEQYF. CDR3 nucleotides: TGTGCCAGCAGTTATCTCAGGGACTCCTACGAGCAGTACTTC.